The rows below give T cell receptor beta chains drawn from one sample of a study of blood T cells in healthy people across ages. MiXCR was run by TCRdb on the 5' RACE reads, yielding one entry per CDR3 protein. This table has 750,000 to 950,000 distinct CDR3 sequences, roughly 25% appearing once. The same sample was also studied in work on T cells of mothers and their children.

The source material was blood. The receptors were sampled from a boy aged 5-17 years in good health. Both conserved end residues are part of each CDR3. D genes are given only for firm matches. Clone size is given for some rows only: seen once, a few or many times, or a class if the clone is expanded.

DNA: TGTGCCAGCAGCTTGCCTAGCGGGGGGGACAATGAGCAGTTCTTC
CDR3: CASSLPSGGDNEQFF
J: TRBJ2-1
V: TRBV7-9
D: TRBD2
size: NA

DNA: TGTGCCAGCAGCCGGGAGGGACTAGCATTTAATGAGCAGTTCTTC
CDR3: CASSREGLAFNEQFF
J: TRBJ2-1
V: TRBV6-2/TRBV6-3
D: TRBD2
size: NA

DNA: TGTGCCAGCAGCCCAAAGGGGAGCGGGGCTGCTAGCACAGATACGCAGTATTTT
CDR3: CASSPKGSGAASTDTQYF
J: TRBJ2-3
V: TRBV3-1
D: TRBD2
size: few

DNA: TGCAGTGCCGGATCCCTCCTAGGGGAGCAGTACTTC
CDR3: CSAGSLLGEQYF
J: TRBJ2-7
V: TRBV29-1
D: NA
size: NA

DNA: TGTGCCAGCAGTGGACAGGGTTCAGATACGCAGTATTTT
CDR3: CASSGQGSDTQYF
J: TRBJ2-3
V: TRBV6-1
D: TRBD1
size: NA

DNA: TGTGCCAGCAGTAAGGACAGTACCGAGCAGTACTTC
CDR3: CASSKDSTEQYF
J: TRBJ2-7
V: TRBV28
D: NA
size: NA

DNA: TGTGCCAGCAGTTATGACTTCACCGGGGAGCTGTTTTTT
CDR3: CASSYDFTGELFF
J: TRBJ2-2
V: TRBV6-5
D: NA
size: NA

DNA: TGTGCCAGCACCACGACTGCTAACTATGGCTACACCTTC
CDR3: CASTTTANYGYTF
J: TRBJ1-2
V: TRBV12-3/TRBV12-4
D: NA
size: NA

DNA: TGCGCCAGCAGCCCTGGGACCTCCGGGACTGAAGCTTTCTTT
CDR3: CASSPGTSGTEAFF
J: TRBJ1-1
V: TRBV5-1
D: NA
size: NA

DNA: TGTGCCTGGGGGACTGCTCGAAATGAGCAGTTCTTC
CDR3: CAWGTARNEQFF
J: TRBJ2-1
V: TRBV30
D: NA
size: NA

DNA: TGCAGCGTTGAGCGTAGGGGGTTAGCAGATACGCAGTATTTT
CDR3: CSVERRGLADTQYF
J: TRBJ2-3
V: TRBV29-1
D: NA
size: NA

DNA: TGTGCCAGCAGCTTACATCCGGGCTTGCAGGAAGGCTACACCTTC
CDR3: CASSLHPGLQEGYTF
J: TRBJ1-2
V: TRBV9
D: NA
size: few

DNA: TGTGCCAGCAGCTTAATAGGACTCCAAAACATTCAGTACTTC
CDR3: CASSLIGLQNIQYF
J: TRBJ2-4
V: TRBV7-2
D: NA
size: once

DNA: TGCGCCAGCAGCCCCCGGGACTCTAACCAAGAGACCCAGTACTTC
CDR3: CASSPRDSNQETQYF
J: TRBJ2-5
V: TRBV4-1
D: NA
size: NA

DNA: TGCAGTGCTAGCCATTCGGGACAGAATAACTATGGCTACACCTTC
CDR3: CSASHSGQNNYGYTF
J: TRBJ1-2
V: TRBV20-1
D: TRBD1
size: once

DNA: TGTGCCATCATCCCTGAGGACAGGGATAATGGCTACACCTTC
CDR3: CAIIPEDRDNGYTF
J: TRBJ1-2
V: TRBV10-3
D: TRBD1
size: NA

DNA: TGTGCCAGCAGCGCCCAGCGGAACGGGAATGAGCAGTTCTTC
CDR3: CASSAQRNGNEQFF
J: TRBJ2-1
V: TRBV9
D: NA
size: many

DNA: TGTGCCAGCCGGCAAGGGGGGACAGGGTCCTACAATGAGCAGTTCTTC
CDR3: CASRQGGTGSYNEQFF
J: TRBJ2-1
V: TRBV12-3/TRBV12-4
D: TRBD1
size: once

DNA: TGTGCCAGCAGCCGAACAGACGTTCCCTACGAGCAGTACTTC
CDR3: CASSRTDVPYEQYF
J: TRBJ2-7
V: TRBV7-9
D: NA
size: few

DNA: TGCGCCAGCAGCTTGGCCGGTACAGGGAACTCGAACGTCTTC
CDR3: CASSLAGTGNSNVF
J: TRBJ2-4
V: TRBV5-1
D: NA
size: few

DNA: TGCAGTGCTCTTTCAGGGGGTCGGCAAGAGACCCAGTACTTC
CDR3: CSALSGGRQETQYF
J: TRBJ2-5
V: TRBV20-1
D: TRBD1
size: NA

DNA: TGCAGTGCTTCCGGACCGACGGCAGGAATGTTGGATACGCAGTATTTT
CDR3: CSASGPTAGMLDTQYF
J: TRBJ2-3
V: TRBV20-1
D: NA
size: NA

DNA: TGCGCCAGCAGCTTGGCCGGACAGGTGGGGGGAAACACCATATATTTT
CDR3: CASSLAGQVGGNTIYF
J: TRBJ1-3
V: TRBV5-1
D: TRBD1
size: few

DNA: TGTGCCAGCAGCCAAGATCCAGGTCGGGACGAGCAGTACTTC
CDR3: CASSQDPGRDEQYF
J: TRBJ2-7
V: TRBV3-1
D: NA
size: few

DNA: TGTGCCAGCAGCCTGCAAGGGACAGTGAACTATGGCTACACCTTC
CDR3: CASSLQGTVNYGYTF
J: TRBJ1-2
V: TRBV28
D: TRBD1
size: NA

DNA: TGTGCCACCTCCCCGGCAGATCGGCGCCAAGAGACCCAGTACTTC
CDR3: CATSPADRRQETQYF
J: TRBJ2-5
V: TRBV10-3
D: NA
size: NA

DNA: TGTGCCAGCAGTTCCGGGACAGGGGGGGATACGCAGTATTTT
CDR3: CASSSGTGGDTQYF
J: TRBJ2-3
V: TRBV7-9
D: TRBD1
size: few

DNA: TGCGCCAGCAGCTTGACAGGGGGGTGGAACACTGAAGCTTTCTTT
CDR3: CASSLTGGWNTEAFF
J: TRBJ1-1
V: TRBV5-1
D: TRBD1
size: NA

DNA: TGTGCCAGCAGCTTAGGTGCAGGGGCCTTCCAAGAGACCCAGTACTTC
CDR3: CASSLGAGAFQETQYF
J: TRBJ2-5
V: TRBV7-9
D: NA
size: many

DNA: TGCAGCGCCAGGTGGGACAGATTAAACACTGAAGCTTTCTTT
CDR3: CSARWDRLNTEAFF
J: TRBJ1-1
V: TRBV29-1
D: TRBD1
size: few

DNA: TGTGCCAGCAGTCAAGACCGTGAGCAGTTCTTC
CDR3: CASSQDREQFF
J: TRBJ2-1
V: TRBV3-1
D: NA
size: NA

DNA: TGCGCCAGCAGCCAAAACACGGACTATAATTCACCCCTCCACTTT
CDR3: CASSQNTDYNSPLHF
J: TRBJ1-6
V: TRBV4-1
D: NA
size: NA

DNA: TGTGCCAGCAGCGTATCTGGGTCTAACCAAGAGACCCAGTACTTC
CDR3: CASSVSGSNQETQYF
J: TRBJ2-5
V: TRBV9
D: NA
size: many

DNA: TGTGCCAGCAGACCTCCAGGGCCCCATCAGCCCCAGCATTTT
CDR3: CASRPPGPHQPQHF
J: TRBJ1-5
V: TRBV12-3/TRBV12-4
D: NA
size: NA

DNA: TGCAGCGTTGACGGTCTCCCGTTGGGGGAGACCCAGTACTTC
CDR3: CSVDGLPLGETQYF
J: TRBJ2-5
V: TRBV29-1
D: NA
size: NA

DNA: TGTGCCAGCACCACCTCTGATCTCGCGGGGGTAGGCGAGCAGTACTTC
CDR3: CASTTSDLAGVGEQYF
J: TRBJ2-7
V: TRBV12-3/TRBV12-4
D: TRBD2
size: NA

DNA: TGTGCCAGCAGCTCAGGCCAGCGGGGGAGAGATACGCAGTATTTT
CDR3: CASSSGQRGRDTQYF
J: TRBJ2-3
V: TRBV7-9
D: TRBD2
size: NA

DNA: TGCAGCGTTGCCGAACCAGGGGAGACCTACGAGCAGTACTTC
CDR3: CSVAEPGETYEQYF
J: TRBJ2-7
V: TRBV29-1
D: NA
size: once

DNA: TGTGCCAGCAGTGAAACACGATTGGGCCCAGAGACCCAGTACTTC
CDR3: CASSETRLGPETQYF
J: TRBJ2-5
V: TRBV2
D: NA
size: NA

DNA: TGTGCCAGCAGCACCCCACGGGAAAACACCATATATTTT
CDR3: CASSTPRENTIYF
J: TRBJ1-3
V: TRBV11-2
D: NA
size: few

DNA: TGTGCCACCAGTTTAGCGGGGCCCTCCTACGAGCAGTACTTC
CDR3: CATSLAGPSYEQYF
J: TRBJ2-7
V: TRBV12-3/TRBV12-4
D: TRBD2
size: NA

DNA: TGTGCCAGCGGGGGGGCCTCCTACAATGAGCAGTTCTTC
CDR3: CASGGASYNEQFF
J: TRBJ2-1
V: TRBV7-8
D: NA
size: NA

DNA: TGCGCCAGCAGCCAAGATCAGGGGACAGGGGAGGGTGAAAAACTGTTTTTT
CDR3: CASSQDQGTGEGEKLFF
J: TRBJ1-4
V: TRBV4-1
D: TRBD1
size: NA

DNA: TGTGCCAGCAGTGAAATGGGACGGACGGAGGGAACCTTC
CDR3: CASSEMGRTEGTF
J: TRBJ1-2
V: TRBV2
D: NA
size: NA

DNA: TGTGCCAGCAGGATGACTAGCGGGGGCACAGATACGCAGTATTTT
CDR3: CASRMTSGGTDTQYF
J: TRBJ2-3
V: TRBV12-3/TRBV12-4
D: TRBD2
size: NA

DNA: TGTGCCAGCAGGACATTATCCTACGAGCAGTACTTC
CDR3: CASRTLSYEQYF
J: TRBJ2-7
V: TRBV28
D: NA
size: NA

DNA: TGTGCCAGCAGCCCCGGGACAGGGGCAGGTGGGACTGAAGCTTTCTTT
CDR3: CASSPGTGAGGTEAFF
J: TRBJ1-1
V: TRBV9
D: TRBD1
size: NA

DNA: TGTGCCAGCAGTTACTCGATTGGTAGCGGGGGGCCTAGGGAGACCCAGTACTTC
CDR3: CASSYSIGSGGPRETQYF
J: TRBJ2-5
V: TRBV6-5
D: TRBD2
size: few

DNA: TGTGCCAGCAGTTACTCGAAAGGGGGTCCCGGGGAGCTGTTTTTT
CDR3: CASSYSKGGPGELFF
J: TRBJ2-2
V: TRBV6-5
D: NA
size: few

DNA: TGCAGCGTTGCCAGGGAGGGGGAGACCCAGTACTTC
CDR3: CSVAREGETQYF
J: TRBJ2-5
V: TRBV29-1
D: TRBD2
size: once

DNA: TGTGCCAGCAGTTTATTAATCTGGGACAGGAATGCGAACACTGAAGCTTTCTTT
CDR3: CASSLLIWDRNANTEAFF
J: TRBJ1-1
V: TRBV28
D: TRBD1
size: NA

DNA: TGTGCCACGTTCCAAGAGACCCAGTACTTC
CDR3: CATFQETQYF
J: TRBJ2-5
V: TRBV19
D: NA
size: few

DNA: TGTGCCAGCAGCTTAAACTGGGCAGAAAAACTGTTTTTT
CDR3: CASSLNWAEKLFF
J: TRBJ1-4
V: TRBV7-6
D: NA
size: few

DNA: TGTGCCAGCAGTCAAGGGGGGACGGGGACCTACAATGAGCAGTTCTTC
CDR3: CASSQGGTGTYNEQFF
J: TRBJ2-1
V: TRBV25-1
D: NA
size: NA

DNA: TGTGCCAGCAGACCGGCGACAGGGGGGAACAATCAGCCCCAGCATTTT
CDR3: CASRPATGGNNQPQHF
J: TRBJ1-5
V: TRBV28
D: TRBD1
size: few

DNA: TGCAGCGTTGCCCTGAGAGGGGACGCCGGGGAGCTGTTTTTT
CDR3: CSVALRGDAGELFF
J: TRBJ2-2
V: TRBV29-1
D: NA
size: once